A single sample is the source of the 24 T cell receptor beta chains below, sequenced in a study of blood T cells in healthy people across ages. Then a second PCR, running roughly 6 to 11 cycles, was carried out with a sample-barcoded 5' primer and a J-beta primer mix. Each CDR3 protein gets one entry after TCRdb re-called the 5' RACE reads with MiXCR. In the table there are under 1,000,000 distinct CDR3 sequences, roughly 40% of which are singletons. Sequenced input: blood. The source is a man between 18 and 29 years old in good health.

The chain couples TRBV15 to TRBJ2-6; no definite D call. The CDR3 contains 15 residues. V lost 0 bases, J lost 2 bases, and 5 bases lay in between. Per the germline V gene, CDR1 is LNHNV and CDR2 is YYDKDF (reference sequence). The CDR3 DNA sequence: TGTGCCACCAGCAGAGATTTAACTGGGGCCAACGTCCTGACTTTC. It specifies CATSRDLTGANVLTF.

The gene calls are TRBV5-5 and TRBJ1-5; no clear D gene. Germline CDR1 is SGHKS and CDR2 is YYEKEE (reference sequence). This CDR3 has 14 residues. Trimming shortened V by 5 bases and J by 1 base, and 10 bases separated the two germline ends. DNA of the CDR3: TGTGCCAGCAGTACTTTAGGAAGCAATCAGCCCCAGCATTTT. It codes for CASSTLGSNQPQHF.

The chain has TRBV29-1 and TRBJ1-5; perhaps TRBD1 as D (5 bases). Germline V gene data show CDR1 as SQVTM and CDR2 as ANQGSEA. The CDR3 covers 13 residues. V lost 2 bases, J lost 4 bases, and 9 bases lay in between. CDR3 residues: CSVELGTNQPQHF. The CDR3 coding sequence is TGCAGCGTTGAACTGGGGACGAATCAGCCCCAGCATTTT.

This clonotype was observed many times. CDR3 sequence (DNA): TGTGCCAGCAGTCGGGACTCAGATACGCAGTATTTT. It yields the protein CASSRDSDTQYF. The V and J genes are TRBV12-3 or TRBV12-4 and TRBJ2-3; the D gene is possibly TRBD2 (6 bases). Trimming stripped 5 bases from V and 4 bases from J, with 7 bases between. The CDR3 loop spans 12 amino acids.

The rearrangement joins TRBV4-3 to TRBJ2-5, with D tentatively TRBD1 (6 bases). V was clipped by 4 bases and J by 5 bases, with 20 bases between them. Germline V CDR1 and CDR2: LGHNA, YSLEER. The CDR3 sequence is 16 residues long. CDR3: CASSPGGNRAGETQYF. CDR3 nucleotides: TGCGCCAGCAGCCCTGGGGGTAACAGGGCTGGGGAGACCCAGTACTTC.

This clonotype appeared a few times. The chain combines TRBV28 with TRBJ2-3; tentative D call: TRBD2 (5 bases). This CDR3 region has 13 residues. CDR1 is MDHEN, CDR2 SYDVKM, per germline. The V end lost 2 bases, the J end lost 10 bases, and 13 bases lay between the germline ends. The CDR3 sequence is CASSLGSGVAQYF. CDR3 DNA sequence: TGTGCCAGCAGTTTAGGTTCCGGGGTGGCGCAGTATTTT.

This clonotype was observed many times. This chain joins TRBV10-3 and TRBJ2-1; TRBD2 matches at 7 bases. Germline CDR1 and CDR2: ENHRY and SYGVKD. The CDR3 is made up of 14 amino acids. After removal of 8 bases from V and 5 bases from J, the junction contained 9 bases not matched to a gene. The CDR3 nucleotides are TGTGCCATCGGAAGCGGGGCCTTCAACAATGAGCAGTTCTTC. This encodes CAIGSGAFNNEQFF.

This clonotype was counted many times. This chain joins TRBV4-1 and TRBJ2-3; tentative D call: TRBD1 (5 bases). Per the germline V gene, CDR1 is MGHRA and CDR2 is YSYEKL. The CDR3 is 14 residues long. The ends were cut back, 1 base at V and 0 bases at J, with 5 bases in the middle. The CDR3 nucleotides are TGCGCCAGCAGCCAAGGACAGAGCACAGATACGCAGTATTTT. Translating gives CASSQGQSTDTQYF.

The rearrangement links TRBV5-5 to TRBJ2-1; TRBD1 matches at 7 bases. The CDR3 runs 13 residues. The germline CDR1 and CDR2 sequences are SGHKS and YYEKEE (reference sequence). The V gene end was trimmed by 4 bases and the J gene end by 6 bases; junction bases not matched to a gene: 4. The CDR3 loop is CASSVTGRNEQFF. The CDR3 coding sequence is TGTGCCAGCAGCGTGACAGGGCGCAATGAGCAGTTCTTC.

This clonotype was recorded a few times. The CDR3 bases are TGTGCCAGCAGCGACCAGAGACAGGCGATTGGCTACACCTTC. It yields the protein CASSDQRQAIGYTF. The rearrangement uses TRBV2 and TRBJ1-2, with a tentative D call TRBD1 (6 bases). The CDR3 is 14 amino acids. Germline-derived CDR1 and CDR2 are SNHLY and FYNNEI. Trimming pared 6 bases from V and 7 bases from J, leaving 18 bases between.

In DNA form, the CDR3 reads TGTGCCAGCAGCTTGGCCCCTAGCGGGGGGACCTCCTACAATGAGCAGTTCTTC. It codes for CASSLAPSGGTSYNEQFF. The chain joins TRBV5-5 to TRBJ2-1; 11 bases match TRBD2. J lost 0 bases, V lost 0 bases, and 5 bases had no gene match. This CDR3 is 18 amino acids long. CDR1 is SGHKS and CDR2 is YYEKEE in the germline V gene (reference sequence).

The chain joins TRBV20-1 to TRBJ2-7; 9 nucleotides line up with TRBD1. V lost 3 bases, J lost 5 bases, and 5 bases stayed unmatched. This CDR3 contains 13 residues. Germline loops: CDR1 DFQATT, CDR2 SNEGSKA (reference sequence). CDR3 region: CSASLDRGDEQYF. The CDR3 DNA sequence: TGCAGTGCTAGTTTAGACAGGGGGGACGAGCAGTACTTC.

The chain couples TRBV14 to TRBJ1-3; TRBD1 might be the D (6 bases). Per germline, CDR1 SGHDN and CDR2 FVKESK. This CDR3 is built from 17 residues. The V end was cut by 4 bases, the J end by 0 bases, with 16 bases between. The CDR3 spells CASSRALGRGSGNTIYF. The CDR3 region has the DNA TGTGCCAGCAGCCGAGCCTTGGGCAGGGGCTCTGGAAACACCATATATTTT.

The chain combines TRBV20-1 with TRBJ1-5, with a tentative D call TRBD1 (6 bases). This CDR3 comprises 15 residues. The V end was cut by 6 bases, the J end by 3 bases, with 18 bases between. CDR1 is DFQATT, CDR2 SNEGSKA, per germline (reference sequence). The CDR3 nucleotides are TGCAGTGCCCATGGCCGGGGGCGGAACAATCAGCCCCAGCATTTT. It yields the protein CSAHGRGRNNQPQHF.

The V and J genes are TRBV20-1 and TRBJ2-5, with D uncertain. The V gene's germline CDR1 is DFQATT and CDR2 SNEGSKA (reference sequence). V dropped 3 bases and J dropped 5 bases, with 19 bases sitting between them. The CDR3 is made up of 15 amino acids. The CDR3, as DNA: TGCAGTGCTAGCGCCGGGCTCCCTTTCGGGGAGACCCAGTACTTC. It encodes CSASAGLPFGETQYF.

This clonotype has only a few counts. The chain employs TRBV7-2 and TRBJ1-6; D gene uncertain. This CDR3 region has 14 residues. V shed 3 bases and J shed 6 bases, with 9 bases lying between them. In germline, CDR1 is SGHTA, CDR2 FQGNSA. CDR3 sequence (DNA): TGTGCCAGCAGCTTCGGCCTCCCTAATTCACCCCTCCACTTT. Protein: CASSFGLPNSPLHF. The whole variable domain, remainder taken from reference TRBV7-2 and TRBJ1-6, is GAGVSQSPSNKVTEKGKDVELRCDPISGHTALYWYRQSLGQGLEFLIYFQGNSAPDKSGLPSDRFSAERTGGSVSTLTIQRTQQEDSAVYLCASSFGLPNSPLHFGNGTRLTVT.

The chain has TRBV3-1 and TRBJ2-4; D remains ambiguous. The DNA end is more similar to TRBJ2-7, so the J call may be wrong. The CDR3 is 15 amino acids. Germline V lookup: CDR1 LGHDT, CDR2 YNNKEL (reference sequence). As DNA, the CDR3 is TGTGCCAGCAGCACTGCCCCCTCTAGACTCTACGAGCAGTACTTC. Translated, it gives CASSTAPSRLYEQYF.

The chain couples TRBV14 to TRBJ2-7, with TRBD1 matching 9 bases. The length of the CDR3 is 17 residues. Germline CDR1 and CDR2: SGHDN and FVKESK. V trimming: 4 bases; J trimming: 0 bases; junction bases outside the gene matches: 10. Here the CDR3 DNA reads TGTGCCAGCAGCCGATCTGGGACAGGGCGAAGCTCCTACGAGCAGTACTTC. Amino acid sequence: CASSRSGTGRSSYEQYF.

This chain connects TRBV20-1 to TRBJ1-4, with a tentative D call TRBD1 (6 bases). From germline, CDR1 is DFQATT and CDR2 SNEGSKA (reference sequence). The CDR3 length is 13 residues. CDR3 sequence reads: CSEIQGDREKLFF. The CDR3 DNA sequence: TGCAGCGAAATACAGGGTGATCGTGAAAAACTGTTTTTT.

This clonotype was seen a few times. CDR3: CASSDPTGRSEAFF. CDR3 in DNA: TGTGCCAGCAGTGATCCCACAGGGAGATCCGAAGCTTTCTTT. The chain has TRBV25-1 and TRBJ1-1, with D maybe TRBD1 (6 bases). With 3 bases removed from V and 8 bases from J, the gap between germline ends came to 16 bases. The CDR3 length is 14 residues. Germline CDR1 is MGHDK and CDR2 is SYGVNS.

The chain has TRBV3-1 and TRBJ2-7, with TRBD1 identical over 8 bases. Germline-derived CDR1 and CDR2 are LGHDT and YNNKEL (reference sequence). J was trimmed by 3 bases and V by 3 bases; bases with no gene match: 13. The CDR3 totals 17 residues. CDR3 bases: TGTGCCAGCAGCCAGACCGCTCAGGGGGCAATTAACTACGAGCAGTACTTC. Protein sequence: CASSQTAQGAINYEQYF.

The chain carries TRBV6-5 and TRBJ2-5; D may be TRBD2 (6 bases). The CDR3 is 12 residues long. V lost 9 bases and J lost 1, with 9 bases in between. Germline V gene sequence: CDR1 MNHEY, CDR2 SVGAGI. The CDR3 coding sequence is TGTGCCAGTATGGGACTCCAAGAGACCCAGTACTTC. Translation gives CASMGLQETQYF.

The chain carries TRBV25-1 and TRBJ1-4; tentative D call: TRBD1 (5 bases). CDR1 is MGHDK, CDR2 SYGVNS, per germline. The CDR3 extends over 15 amino acids. Trimming took 2 bases from V and 8 from J, leaving 15 bases between them. Here the CDR3 reads CASSEASGLDEKLFF. The CDR3 DNA reads as TGTGCCAGCAGTGAAGCCTCAGGGTTGGACGAAAAACTGTTTTTT.

The chain carries TRBV12-3 or TRBV12-4 and TRBJ1-5; TRBD1 agrees at 7 bases. The CDR3 is 14 residues long. V gave up 6 bases and J gave up 5 bases; unmatched junction bases: 7. CDR3 sequence: CASRSTGSDQPQHF. The CDR3, as DNA: TGTGCCAGCAGATCGACAGGGTCCGATCAGCCCCAGCATTTT.